Below are 20 T cell receptor beta chains sequenced from a single sample in a study of regulatory T cells in long-lasting Graves disease. Investigators prepared the TCR beta libraries by applying iRepertoire HTBI primers and Arm-PCR of CDR3 regions. From the multiplex PCR reads, TCRdb called clonotypes with MiXCR, one entry per CDR3 protein. The top ten hold roughly 14% of the sample, which has under 300,000 distinct CDR3 sequences, 20% seen once. This sample's time point: newly diagnosed GD, antithyroid drugs for less than 3 months. RNA from PBMCs was the source of the TCR library. The specimen was peripheral blood mononuclear cells (PBMCs), collected at new diagnosis, from a patient treated with antithyroid drugs. The source of these receptors is a female donor with Graves disease.

This clonotype was detected many times. The chain recombines TRBV25-1 with TRBJ1-2; D is unclear. CDR3 length equals 14 residues. Germline V lookup: CDR1 MGHDK, CDR2 SYGVNS. The V end lost 8 bases, the J end lost 3 bases, and 16 bases lay between the germline ends. Here the CDR3 reads CASSWGGTDYGYTF. DNA for the CDR3: TGTGCCAGCTCATGGGGTGGAACAGACTATGGCTACACCTTC.

J is TRBJ1-5 and V is TRBV12-5; a possible D gene is TRBD1 (5 bases). Trimming pared 5 bases from V and 2 bases from J, leaving 10 bases between. Germline CDR1 LGHNT, CDR2 FRNRAP. CDR3 length: 14 amino acids. The CDR3 DNA sequence: TGTGCTAGTGGTCGTCAGGGAGGCAATCAGCCCCAGCATTTT. Amino acid sequence: CASGRQGGNQPQHF.

This clonotype occurred many times. The chain is built from TRBV9 and TRBJ2-3; 9 positions match TRBD2. The germline CDR1 and CDR2 sequences are SGDLS and YYNGEE. The CDR3 has 16 amino acids. The V and J ends lost 3 bases and 3 bases, in that order; junction bases with no gene match: 8. CDR3 nucleotide sequence: TGTGCCAGCAGCGACATAGCGGGAGAGGGGACAGATACGCAGTATTTT. The encoded protein is CASSDIAGEGTDTQYF.

This clonotype was picked up many times. The chain combines TRBV29-1 with TRBJ2-2; the match to TRBD1 covers 7 bases. The CDR3 is 14 residues long. Germline loops: CDR1 SQVTM, CDR2 ANQGSEA. Trimming cost V 4 bases and J 2 bases; bases outside gene matches: 4. The CDR3 reads CSVAGQRNTGELFF. DNA of the CDR3: TGCAGCGTTGCGGGACAGAGAAACACCGGGGAGCTGTTTTTT.

This clonotype was seen ten or more times. The chain uses TRBV5-5 and TRBJ2-3; 9 bases match TRBD2. Germline CDR1 is SGHKS and CDR2 is YYEKEE (reference sequence). This CDR3 contains 15 residues. Germline trimming cut 3 bases from V and 2 bases from J; bases unmatched to any gene: 4. The CDR3 region has the DNA TGTGCCAGCAGCTATAGCGGGAGTGTCACAGATACGCAGTATTTT. This sequence encodes CASSYSGSVTDTQYF.

The sample holds many counts of this clonotype. The chain has TRBV27 and TRBJ2-3; D is undetermined. Germline V gives CDR1 MNHEY, CDR2 SMNVEV (reference sequence). The CDR3 sequence is 13 residues long. Trimming removed 6 bases at V and 1 base at J, with 8 bases between. The CDR3 DNA follows: TGTGCCAGCAGACCTTGGGGCACAGATACGCAGTATTTT. Its translation is CASRPWGTDTQYF.

V gene TRBV18 combines with J gene TRBJ2-7; 8 nucleotides align to TRBD2. The junction had 2 bases not matched to a gene; V was cut back by 2 bases and J by 2 bases. The CDR3 has 14 amino acids. Germline values: CDR1 KGHSH, CDR2 LQKENI. The CDR3 reads CASSPEAGAYEQYF. In DNA form, the CDR3 reads TGTGCCAGCTCACCAGAAGCGGGGGCCTACGAGCAGTACTTC.

V usage is TRBV19 and J usage is TRBJ1-5; D is perhaps TRBD1 (6 bases). The CDR3 extends over 16 amino acids. In germline, CDR1 is LNHDA, CDR2 SQIVND (reference sequence). The germline V and J ends were trimmed by 7 bases and 4 bases, with 20 bases remaining between them. CDR3 nucleotide sequence: TGTGCCAGTAATGACGGTGCTCAGGGGCGGAATCAGCCCCAGCATTTT. This sequence encodes CASNDGAQGRNQPQHF.

This clonotype was observed many times. CDR3 DNA: TGCGCCAGCAGCCAGGACCGGACGGGTTCGTACGAGCAGTACTTC. It specifies CASSQDRTGSYEQYF. V gene TRBV4-3 combines with J gene TRBJ2-7; D unclear. CDR1 is LGHNA and CDR2 is YSLEER in the germline V gene. Trimming removed 3 bases at V and 4 bases at J, with 16 bases between. This CDR3 comprises 15 residues.

On this clonotype itself: This sequence may be a read error, since a much larger clone differs from it by one base. V gene TRBV29-1 combines with J gene TRBJ1-1; D may be TRBD1 (6 bases). The CDR3 length is 15 residues. Germline CDR1 is SQVTM and CDR2 is ANQGSEA. The CDR3 nucleotides read TGCAACGTTGTTATTTCAGGGGCCCCCAACACTGAAGCTTTCTTT. This sequence encodes CNVVISGAPNTEAFF.

This clonotype was seen ten or more times. The chain has TRBV28 and TRBJ2-5; D might be TRBD1 or TRBD2, each matching 6 bases. Germline V lookup: CDR1 MDHEN, CDR2 SYDVKM. There are 14 residues in the CDR3. Trimming left V 8 bases short and J 5 bases short, with 18 bases between. The CDR3 DNA follows: TGTGCCAGCCAGATGGAGGGGGGATCCGAGACCCAGTACTTC. Translated: CASQMEGGSETQYF.

Remarks on this clonotype: One junction end disagrees with the germline gene, perhaps due to a read error. The V and J genes are TRBV6-1 and TRBJ2-7; possible D gene TRBD2, 5 bases. Germline V gene data show CDR1 as MNHNS and CDR2 as SASEGT. The CDR3 extends over 15 amino acids. DNA for the CDR3: TGTGCCAGCAGTGAACCGGGGAGAATCACCTACGAGCGGTACTTC. The encoded protein is CASSEPGRITYERYF.

With respect to this clonotype: This likely reflects a read error, since a far larger clone is one base away. This chain links TRBV10-3 with TRBJ1-2; D is unresolved. The CDR3 totals 12 residues. V was pared by 4 bases and J by 5 bases, with 8 bases between. Germline V CDR1 and CDR2: ENHRY, SYGVKD. CDR3 DNA: TGTGCCATCAGTGCGGGATCGTATGGCTACACCTTC. Translated, it gives CAISAGSYGYTF.

The table lists this clonotype with a count of one. The rearrangement uses TRBV19 and TRBJ1-5; TRBD1 agrees at 12 bases. J gave up 11 bases and V 3 bases, and 11 bases lay outside the gene matches. Germline V gene sequence: CDR1 LNHDA, CDR2 SQIVND (reference sequence). The CDR3 totals 16 residues. The CDR3 protein is CASSMDPGTGGPAQHF. The CDR3 DNA follows: TGTGCCAGTAGTATGGATCCCGGGACAGGGGGCCCAGCCCAGCATTTT.

This chain uses TRBV6-2 or TRBV6-3 with TRBJ2-7, with 7 bases lining up with TRBD1. This CDR3 comprises 14 residues. Germline V gene lookup returns CDR1 MNHEY and CDR2 SVGEGT. The junction had 4 bases not matched to a gene; V was cut back by 0 bases and J by 5 bases. CDR3 amino acids: CASSYSDRRHEQYF. The CDR3 DNA reads as TGTGCCAGCAGTTACTCGGACAGGCGCCACGAGCAGTACTTC.

This chain joins TRBV5-1 and TRBJ2-5; possibly TRBD2 for D (6 bases). Deletions cut 3 bases from V and 4 bases from J, with 19 bases between. CDR3 length equals 16 residues. Germline-derived CDR1 and CDR2 are SGHRS and YFSETQ. Written as DNA, the CDR3 is TGCGCCAGCAGCTCGGGGGAGGCCAACCCCGCAGAGACCCAGTACTTC. It yields the protein CASSSGEANPAETQYF.

The chain couples TRBV6-1 to TRBJ2-7; 8 bases are a match to TRBD2. The CDR3 length is 15 residues. CDR1 MNHNS and CDR2 SASEGT come from the germline V gene. V was pared by 8 bases and J by 6 bases, with 15 bases of the junction left unmatched. CDR3 coding DNA: TGTGCCAGCGGGGAGCGGGGGACGCTAAGGCGCGAGCAGTACTTC. This translates into CASGERGTLRREQYF.

With regard to this clonotype: This may arise from a read error, as a much more abundant clone is one base away. The chain carries TRBV7-9 and TRBJ1-4, with D hard to call. Germline V lookup: CDR1 SEHNR, CDR2 FQNEAQ (reference sequence). The CDR3 consists of 14 residues. Trimming took 5 bases from V and 2 from J, leaving 9 bases between them. The CDR3 here is CASSPSGTNEKLFF. The DNA for the CDR3 is TGTGCCAGCAGCCCGAGTGGGACTAATGAAAAACTGTTTTTT.

There are many counts of this clonotype. The chain joins TRBV7-6 to TRBJ2-3, with 10 bases fitting TRBD2. V was pared by 1 base and J by 0 bases, with 16 bases of the junction left unmatched. Germline lookup yields CDR1 SGHVS and CDR2 FNYEAQ. The CDR3 has 21 amino acids. CDR3 residues: CASSLVPRPSGSPPSTDTQYF. In DNA form, the CDR3 reads TGTGCCAGCAGCTTAGTCCCCCGACCTAGCGGGAGTCCCCCTAGCACAGATACGCAGTATTTT.

This clonotype has a count of ten or more. This chain uses TRBV7-2 with TRBJ2-7, with 7 positions matching TRBD1. The CDR3 extends over 14 amino acids. Looked up from germline, CDR1 is SGHTA and CDR2 is FQGNSA. Losses at the gene ends were 5 bases for V and 4 bases for J; bases not matched to a gene: 8. The CDR3 DNA follows: TGTGCCAGCAGCAGGCCGGGACAGCAATACGAGCAGTACTTC. This codes for CASSRPGQQYEQYF. The variable domain in full, completed from reference TRBV7-2 and TRBJ2-7, reads GAGVSQSPSNKVTEKGKDVELRCDPISGHTALYWYRQSLGQGLEFLIYFQGNSAPDKSGLPSDRFSAERTGGSVSTLTIQRTQQEDSAVYLCASSRPGQQYEQYFGPGTRLTVT.